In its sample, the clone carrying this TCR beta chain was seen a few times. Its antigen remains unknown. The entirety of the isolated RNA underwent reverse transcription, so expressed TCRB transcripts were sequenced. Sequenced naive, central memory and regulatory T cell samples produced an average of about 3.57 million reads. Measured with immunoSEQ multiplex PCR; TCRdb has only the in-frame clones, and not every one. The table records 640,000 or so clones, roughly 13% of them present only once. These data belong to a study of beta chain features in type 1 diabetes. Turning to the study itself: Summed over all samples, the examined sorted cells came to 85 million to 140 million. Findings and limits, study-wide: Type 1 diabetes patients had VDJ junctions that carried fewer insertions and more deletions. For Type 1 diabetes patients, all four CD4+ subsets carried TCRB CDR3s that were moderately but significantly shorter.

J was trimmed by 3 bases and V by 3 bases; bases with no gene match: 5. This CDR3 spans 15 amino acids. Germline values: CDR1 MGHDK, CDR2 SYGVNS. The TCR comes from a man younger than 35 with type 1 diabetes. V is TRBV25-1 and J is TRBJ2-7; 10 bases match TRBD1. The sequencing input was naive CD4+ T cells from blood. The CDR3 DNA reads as TGTGCCAGCAGTGATCCGGGACAGGGGTTCTACGAGCAGTACTTC. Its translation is CASSDPGQGFYEQYF.